This TCR beta chain derives from a study of T cells after yellow fever vaccination. The study's findings and limits: Any FACS-sorted repertoire could hold abundant clonotypes that contaminate it from the bulk population.

CDR1 LGHNA and CDR2 YSLEER come from the germline V gene. The V end lost 1 base, the J end lost 6 bases, and 9 bases lay between the germline ends. CDR3 size: 13 residues. There are a few counts of this clonotype. Its antigen is undetermined. Via MiXCR, TCRdb re-called the 5' RACE reads, giving one row per CDR3 protein. The data show hundreds of thousands of distinct CDR3 sequences, approximately 13% seen once. The starting material was PBMCs, obtained on the day of the yellow fever booster vaccination. The gene calls are TRBV4-3 and TRBJ2-5, with D unclear. This receptor was taken from a man aged 25-45 years who received the YFV17D yellow fever vaccine. Here the CDR3 reads CASSQGESQTQYF. The CDR3 DNA is TGCGCCAGCAGCCAAGGCGAATCCCAGACCCAGTACTTC.